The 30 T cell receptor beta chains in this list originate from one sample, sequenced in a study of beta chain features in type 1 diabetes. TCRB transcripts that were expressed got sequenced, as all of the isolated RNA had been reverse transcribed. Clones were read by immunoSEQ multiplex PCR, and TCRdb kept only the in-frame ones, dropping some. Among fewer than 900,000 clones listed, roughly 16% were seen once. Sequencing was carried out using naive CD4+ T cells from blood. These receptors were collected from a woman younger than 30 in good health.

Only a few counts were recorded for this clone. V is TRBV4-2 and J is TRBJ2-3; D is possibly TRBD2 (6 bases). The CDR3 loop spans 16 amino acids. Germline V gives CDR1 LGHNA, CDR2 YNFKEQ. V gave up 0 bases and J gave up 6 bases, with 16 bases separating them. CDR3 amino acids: CASSQEARGRVDTQYF. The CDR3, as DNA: TGTGCCAGCAGCCAAGAGGCCCGGGGGAGAGTGGATACGCAGTATTTT.

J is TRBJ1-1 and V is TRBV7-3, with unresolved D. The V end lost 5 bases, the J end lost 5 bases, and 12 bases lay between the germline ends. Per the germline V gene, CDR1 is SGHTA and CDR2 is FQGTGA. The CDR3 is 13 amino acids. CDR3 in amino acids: CASSRQPGTEAFF. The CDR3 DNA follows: TGTGCCAGCAGCCGTCAACCGGGGACTGAAGCTTTCTTT.

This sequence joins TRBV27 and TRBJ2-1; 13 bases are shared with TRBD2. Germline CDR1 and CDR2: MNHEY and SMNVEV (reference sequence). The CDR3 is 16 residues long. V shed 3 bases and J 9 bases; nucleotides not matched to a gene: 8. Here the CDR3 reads CASSFSGLAGVGEQFF. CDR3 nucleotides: TGTGCCAGCAGTTTTTCTGGACTAGCGGGAGTAGGTGAGCAGTTCTTC.

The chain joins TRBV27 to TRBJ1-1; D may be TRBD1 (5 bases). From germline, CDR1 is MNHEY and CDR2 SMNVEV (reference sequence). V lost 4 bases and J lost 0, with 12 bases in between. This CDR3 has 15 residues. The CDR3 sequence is CASSWSGALNTEAFF. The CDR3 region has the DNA TGTGCCAGCAGTTGGTCCGGGGCCCTGAACACTGAAGCTTTCTTT.

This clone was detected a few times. The CDR3, as DNA: TGCGCCAGCAGCCAAGAAAACCCGACTAGCGGGAGATTGACGAGCTCCTACAATGAGCAGTTCTTC. Translation: CASSQENPTSGRLTSSYNEQFF. The chain has TRBV4-3 and TRBJ2-1, with 12 bases aligning to TRBD2. The length of the CDR3 is 22 residues. Germline V gene sequence: CDR1 LGHNA, CDR2 YSLEER. The V segment lost 0 bases and the J segment 0 bases; nucleotides outside the gene matches: 15.

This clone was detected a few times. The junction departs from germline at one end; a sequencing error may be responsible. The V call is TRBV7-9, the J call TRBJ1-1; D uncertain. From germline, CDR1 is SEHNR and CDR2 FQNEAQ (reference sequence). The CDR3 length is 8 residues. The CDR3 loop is CAGGETFF. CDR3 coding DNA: TGTGCCGGAGGTGAAACTTTCTTT.

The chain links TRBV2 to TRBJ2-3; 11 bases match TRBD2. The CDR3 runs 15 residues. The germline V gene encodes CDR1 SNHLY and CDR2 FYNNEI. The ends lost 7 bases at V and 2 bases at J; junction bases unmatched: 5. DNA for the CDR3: TGTGCCAGCAAACTAGCGGGAGTCGACACAGATACGCAGTATTTT. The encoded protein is CASKLAGVDTDTQYF.

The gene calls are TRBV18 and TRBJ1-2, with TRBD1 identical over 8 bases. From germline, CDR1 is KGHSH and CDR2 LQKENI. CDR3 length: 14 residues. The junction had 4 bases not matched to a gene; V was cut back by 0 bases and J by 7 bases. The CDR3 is CASSPPDRAGGYTF. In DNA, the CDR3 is TGTGCCAGCTCACCACCGGACAGGGCGGGTGGCTACACCTTC.

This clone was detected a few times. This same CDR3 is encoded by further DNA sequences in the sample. CDR3 DNA: TGTGCCAGCAAACCGACAGGAACAGATACGCAGTATTTT. Its translation is CASKPTGTDTQYF. This chain connects TRBV27 to TRBJ2-3, with D maybe TRBD1 (6 bases). V was trimmed by 7 bases and J by 3 bases, leaving 11 bases between them. Germline values: CDR1 MNHEY, CDR2 SMNVEV (reference sequence). This CDR3 contains 13 residues.

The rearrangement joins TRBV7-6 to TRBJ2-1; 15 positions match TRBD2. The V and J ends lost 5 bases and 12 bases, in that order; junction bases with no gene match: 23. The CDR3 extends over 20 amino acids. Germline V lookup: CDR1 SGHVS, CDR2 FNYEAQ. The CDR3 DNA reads TGTGCCAGCAGCCCAGTGGGGGGGACGGCGAGGACTAGCGGGAGGGCCGGGCAGTTCTTC. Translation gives CASSPVGGTARTSGRAGQFF.

In DNA, the CDR3 is TGCAGCGCTGACCGGGGCGTAACTGAAGCTTTCTTT. It translates to CSADRGVTEAFF. This sequence joins TRBV29-1 and TRBJ1-1, with D perhaps TRBD1 (5 bases). This CDR3 is 12 amino acids long. V was clipped by 7 bases and J by 5 bases, with 14 bases between them. The V gene's germline CDR1 is SQVTM and CDR2 ANQGSEA.

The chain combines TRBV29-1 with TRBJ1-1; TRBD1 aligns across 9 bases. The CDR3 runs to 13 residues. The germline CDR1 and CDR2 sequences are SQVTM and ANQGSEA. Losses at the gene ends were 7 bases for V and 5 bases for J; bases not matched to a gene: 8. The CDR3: CSARMDRGTEAFF. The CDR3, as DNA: TGCAGCGCTCGAATGGACAGGGGAACTGAAGCTTTCTTT.

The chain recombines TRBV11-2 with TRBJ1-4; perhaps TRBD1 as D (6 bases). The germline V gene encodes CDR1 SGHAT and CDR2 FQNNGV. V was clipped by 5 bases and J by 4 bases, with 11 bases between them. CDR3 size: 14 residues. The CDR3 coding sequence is TGTGCCAGCAGCGCTTGGACAGATAATGAAAAACTGTTTTTT. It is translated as CASSAWTDNEKLFF.

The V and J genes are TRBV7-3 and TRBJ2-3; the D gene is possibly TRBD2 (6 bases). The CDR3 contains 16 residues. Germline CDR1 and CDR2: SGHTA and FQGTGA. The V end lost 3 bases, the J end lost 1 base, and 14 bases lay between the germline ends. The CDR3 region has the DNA TGTGCCAGCAGCTTTCCGGGGACTCAAGGCACAGATACGCAGTATTTT. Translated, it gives CASSFPGTQGTDTQYF.

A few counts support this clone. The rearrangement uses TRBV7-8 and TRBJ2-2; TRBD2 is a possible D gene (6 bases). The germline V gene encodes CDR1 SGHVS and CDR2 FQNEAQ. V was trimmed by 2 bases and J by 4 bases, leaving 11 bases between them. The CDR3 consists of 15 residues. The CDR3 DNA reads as TGTGCCAGCAGCTTAAAGCGGGTGGGCACCGGGGAGCTGTTTTTT. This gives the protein CASSLKRVGTGELFF.

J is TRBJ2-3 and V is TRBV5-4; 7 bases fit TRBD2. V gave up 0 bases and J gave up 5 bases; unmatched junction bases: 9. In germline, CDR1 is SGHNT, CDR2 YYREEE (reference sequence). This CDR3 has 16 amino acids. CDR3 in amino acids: CASSLGGGRGVDTQYF. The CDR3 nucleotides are TGTGCCAGCAGCTTGGGTGGCGGGAGAGGAGTAGATACGCAGTATTTT. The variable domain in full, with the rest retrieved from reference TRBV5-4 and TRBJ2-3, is ETGVTQSPTHLIKTRGQQVTLRCSSQSGHNTVSWYQQALGQGPQFIFQYYREEENGRGNFPPRFSGLQFPNYSSELNVNALELDDSALYLCASSLGGGRGVDTQYFGPGTRLTVL.

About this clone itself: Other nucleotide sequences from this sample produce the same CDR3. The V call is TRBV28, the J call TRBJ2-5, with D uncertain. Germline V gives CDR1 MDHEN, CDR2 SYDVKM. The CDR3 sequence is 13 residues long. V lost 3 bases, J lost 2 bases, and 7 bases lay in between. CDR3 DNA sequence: TGTGCCAGCAGTTTGGTGGGGCAAGAGACCCAGTACTTC. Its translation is CASSLVGQETQYF.

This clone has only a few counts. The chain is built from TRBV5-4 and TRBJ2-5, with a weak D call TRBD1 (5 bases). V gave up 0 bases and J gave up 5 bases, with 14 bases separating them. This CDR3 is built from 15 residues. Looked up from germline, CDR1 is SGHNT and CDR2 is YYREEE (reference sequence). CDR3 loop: CASSLDPRDRETQYF. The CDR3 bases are TGTGCCAGCAGCTTGGACCCCAGGGATCGGGAGACCCAGTACTTC.

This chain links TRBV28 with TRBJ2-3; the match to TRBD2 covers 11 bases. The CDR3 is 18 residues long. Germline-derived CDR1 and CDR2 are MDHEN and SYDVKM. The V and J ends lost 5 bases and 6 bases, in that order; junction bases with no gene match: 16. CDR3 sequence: CASSPPRVTSGRVDTQYF. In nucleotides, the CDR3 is TGTGCCAGCAGTCCCCCTCGGGTCACTAGCGGGAGAGTGGATACGCAGTATTTT.

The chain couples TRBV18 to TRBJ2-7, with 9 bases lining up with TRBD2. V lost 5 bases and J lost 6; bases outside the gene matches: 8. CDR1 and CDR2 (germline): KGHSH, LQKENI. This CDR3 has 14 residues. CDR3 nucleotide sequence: TGTGCCAGCTCATCGCCGGGACTAGCCACCGAGCAGTACTTC. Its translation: CASSSPGLATEQYF.

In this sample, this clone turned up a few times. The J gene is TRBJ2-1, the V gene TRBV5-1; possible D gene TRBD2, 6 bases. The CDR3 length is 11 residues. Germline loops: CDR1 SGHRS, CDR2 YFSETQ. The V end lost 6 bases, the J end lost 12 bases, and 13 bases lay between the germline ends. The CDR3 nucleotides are TGCGCCAGCAAAGGAGGGGCTCTGCAGTTCTTC. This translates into CASKGGALQFF.

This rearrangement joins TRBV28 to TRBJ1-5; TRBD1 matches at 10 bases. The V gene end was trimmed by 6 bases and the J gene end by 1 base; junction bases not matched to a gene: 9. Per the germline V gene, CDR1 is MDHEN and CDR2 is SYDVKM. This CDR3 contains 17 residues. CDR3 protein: CASRKTGGRGSNQPQHF. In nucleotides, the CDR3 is TGTGCCAGCAGAAAGACAGGGGGCAGGGGGAGCAATCAGCCCCAGCATTTT.

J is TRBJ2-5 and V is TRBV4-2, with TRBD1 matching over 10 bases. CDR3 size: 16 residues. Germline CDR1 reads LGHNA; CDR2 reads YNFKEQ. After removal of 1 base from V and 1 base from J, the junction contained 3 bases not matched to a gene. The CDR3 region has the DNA TGTGCCAGCAGCCAAGGGGACAGGGGACGCCAAGAGACCCAGTACTTC. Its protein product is CASSQGDRGRQETQYF.

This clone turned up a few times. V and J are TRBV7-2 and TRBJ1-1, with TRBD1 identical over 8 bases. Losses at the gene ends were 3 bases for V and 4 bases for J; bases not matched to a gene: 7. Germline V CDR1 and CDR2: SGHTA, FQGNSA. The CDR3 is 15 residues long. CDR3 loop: CASSFRQGAGTEAFF. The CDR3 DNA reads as TGTGCCAGCAGCTTCAGGCAGGGGGCTGGCACTGAAGCTTTCTTT. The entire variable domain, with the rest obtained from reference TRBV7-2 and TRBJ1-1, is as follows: GAGVSQSPSNKVTEKGKDVELRCDPISGHTALYWYRQSLGQGLEFLIYFQGNSAPDKSGLPSDRFSAERTGGSVSTLTIQRTQQEDSAVYLCASSFRQGAGTEAFFGQGTRLTVV.

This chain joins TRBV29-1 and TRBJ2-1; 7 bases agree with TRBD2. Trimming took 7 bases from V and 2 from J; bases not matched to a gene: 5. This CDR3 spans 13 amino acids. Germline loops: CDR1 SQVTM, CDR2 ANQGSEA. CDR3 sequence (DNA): TGCAGCGGAAGGACTAGGACCTACAATGAGCAGTTCTTC. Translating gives CSGRTRTYNEQFF.

CDR3 sequence reads: CASSPRHGAQAAKNIQYF. The CDR3 coding sequence is TGTGCCAGCAGCCCTAGGCACGGGGCCCAAGCGGCCAAAAACATTCAGTACTTC. The rearrangement joins TRBV11-1 to TRBJ2-4; the D gene could be TRBD1 or TRBD2 (5 bases each). The V and J ends lost 5 bases and 1 base respectively, with 21 bases between them. In germline, CDR1 is SGHAT, CDR2 FQDESV (reference sequence). CDR3 length: 18 residues.

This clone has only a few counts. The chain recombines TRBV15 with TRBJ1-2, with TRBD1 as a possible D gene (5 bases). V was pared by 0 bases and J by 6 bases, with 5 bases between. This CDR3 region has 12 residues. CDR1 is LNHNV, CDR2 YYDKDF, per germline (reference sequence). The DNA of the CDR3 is TGTGCCACCAGCAGAGACAGGGATGGCTACACCTTC. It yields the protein CATSRDRDGYTF.

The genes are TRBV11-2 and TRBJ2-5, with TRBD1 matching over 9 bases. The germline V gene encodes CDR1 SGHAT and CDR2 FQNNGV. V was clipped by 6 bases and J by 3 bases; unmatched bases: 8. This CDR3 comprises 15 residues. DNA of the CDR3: TGTGCCAGCAGTTTCTACAGGGGGCGCGAAGAGACCCAGTACTTC. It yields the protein CASSFYRGREETQYF.

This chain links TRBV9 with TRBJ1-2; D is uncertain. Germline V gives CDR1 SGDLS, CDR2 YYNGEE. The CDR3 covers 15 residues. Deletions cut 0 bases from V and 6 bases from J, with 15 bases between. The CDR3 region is CASSVGGGPRDGYTF. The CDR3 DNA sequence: TGTGCCAGCAGCGTAGGAGGTGGGCCCCGGGATGGCTACACCTTC.

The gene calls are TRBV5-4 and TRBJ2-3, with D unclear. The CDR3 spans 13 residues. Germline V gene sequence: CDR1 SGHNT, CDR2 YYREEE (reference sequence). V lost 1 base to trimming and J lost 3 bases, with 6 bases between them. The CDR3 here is CASSLWGTDTQYF. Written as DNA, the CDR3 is TGTGCCAGCAGCTTGTGGGGTACAGATACGCAGTATTTT.